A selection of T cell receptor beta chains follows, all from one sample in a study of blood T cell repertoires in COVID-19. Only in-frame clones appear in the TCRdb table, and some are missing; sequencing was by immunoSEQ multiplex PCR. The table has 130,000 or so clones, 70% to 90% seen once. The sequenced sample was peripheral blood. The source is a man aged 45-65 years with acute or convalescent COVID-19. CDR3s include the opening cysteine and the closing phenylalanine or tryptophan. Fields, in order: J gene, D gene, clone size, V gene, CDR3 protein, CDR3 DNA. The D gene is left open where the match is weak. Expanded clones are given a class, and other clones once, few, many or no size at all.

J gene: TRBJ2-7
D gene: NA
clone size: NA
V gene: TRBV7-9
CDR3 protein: CASSLGSTSREQYF
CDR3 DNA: TGTGCCAGCAGCTTAGGTAGCACCTCCCGCGAGCAGTACTTC

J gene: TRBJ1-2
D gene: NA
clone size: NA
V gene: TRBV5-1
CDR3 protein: CASSASAMDIRYTF
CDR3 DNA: TGCGCCAGCAGCGCGTCTGCCATGGACATAAGGTACACCTTC

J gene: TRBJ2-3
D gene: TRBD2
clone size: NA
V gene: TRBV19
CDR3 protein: CASAPGREGSDTQYF
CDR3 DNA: TGTGCCAGTGCCCCTGGAAGGGAGGGCTCAGATACGCAGTATTTT

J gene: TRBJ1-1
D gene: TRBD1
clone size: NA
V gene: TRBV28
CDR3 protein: CASSFGRGSRAFF
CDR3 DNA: TGTGCCAGCAGTTTCGGCAGGGGGTCTCGGGCTTTCTTT

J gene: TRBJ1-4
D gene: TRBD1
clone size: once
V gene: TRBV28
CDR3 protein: CASSFGGGRGRGGEKLFF
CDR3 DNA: TGTGCCAGCAGTTTTGGGGGTGGAAGGGGGCGAGGTGGGGAAAAACTGTTTTTT

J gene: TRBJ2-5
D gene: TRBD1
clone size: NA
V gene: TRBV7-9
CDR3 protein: CASSWGQGGRQETQYF
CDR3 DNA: TGTGCCAGCAGCTGGGGACAGGGGGGCCGTCAAGAGACCCAGTACTTC

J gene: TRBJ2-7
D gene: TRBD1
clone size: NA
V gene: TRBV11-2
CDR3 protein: CASSLYPGQGYEQYF
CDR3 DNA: TGTGCCAGCAGCTTGTACCCGGGACAGGGCTACGAGCAGTACTTC

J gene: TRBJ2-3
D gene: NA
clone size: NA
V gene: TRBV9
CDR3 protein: CASSVLRDTQYF
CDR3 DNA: TGTGCCAGCAGCGTACTCCGTGATACGCAGTATTTT

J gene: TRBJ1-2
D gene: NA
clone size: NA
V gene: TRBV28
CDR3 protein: CASRRDIPYGYTF
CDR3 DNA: TGTGCCAGCAGACGGGACATCCCGTATGGCTACACCTTC

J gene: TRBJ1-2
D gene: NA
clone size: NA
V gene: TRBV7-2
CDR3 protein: CASSPPTLYGYTF
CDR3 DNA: TGTGCCAGCAGCCCCCCGACACTGTATGGCTACACCTTC

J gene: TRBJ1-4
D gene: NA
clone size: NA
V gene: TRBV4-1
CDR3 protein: CASSQAGTNEKLFF
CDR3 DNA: TGCGCCAGCAGCCAAGCCGGAACTAATGAAAAACTGTTTTTT

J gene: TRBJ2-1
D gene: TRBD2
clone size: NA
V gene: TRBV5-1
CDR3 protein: CASSLRLSGLAGVEQFF
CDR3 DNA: TGCGCCAGCAGCTTGCGGTTATCTGGACTAGCGGGAGTTGAGCAGTTCTTC

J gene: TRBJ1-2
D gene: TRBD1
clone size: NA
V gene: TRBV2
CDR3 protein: CASKGQGTYGYTF
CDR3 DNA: TGTGCCAGCAAGGGACAGGGAACCTATGGCTACACCTTC

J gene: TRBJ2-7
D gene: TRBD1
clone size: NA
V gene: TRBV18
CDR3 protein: CASSPMTGQSSYEQYF
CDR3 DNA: TGTGCCAGCTCACCCATGACAGGGCAAAGCTCCTACGAGCAGTACTTC

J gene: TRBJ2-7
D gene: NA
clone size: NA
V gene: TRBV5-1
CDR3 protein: CASSSLTGSYEQYF
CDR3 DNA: TGCGCCAGCAGTTCCCTCACAGGCTCCTACGAGCAGTACTTC

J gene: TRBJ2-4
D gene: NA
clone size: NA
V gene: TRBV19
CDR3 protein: CASSIRSLAKNIQYF
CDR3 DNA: TGTGCCAGTAGTATACGGTCTCTAGCCAAAAACATTCAGTACTTC

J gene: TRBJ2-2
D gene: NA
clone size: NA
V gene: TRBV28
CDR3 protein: CASSPAGGRSAGELFF
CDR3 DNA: TGTGCCAGCAGCCCCGCCGGGGGAAGGTCCGCCGGGGAGCTGTTTTTT

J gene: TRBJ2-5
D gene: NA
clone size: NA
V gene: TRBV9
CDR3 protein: CASSVEPAGLETQYF
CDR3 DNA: TGTGCCAGCAGCGTAGAACCCGCGGGCCTGGAGACCCAGTACTTC

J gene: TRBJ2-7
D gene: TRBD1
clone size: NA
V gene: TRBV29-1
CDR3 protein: CSVERTGETYEQYF
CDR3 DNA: TGCAGCGTTGAGCGGACAGGGGAAACCTACGAGCAGTACTTC

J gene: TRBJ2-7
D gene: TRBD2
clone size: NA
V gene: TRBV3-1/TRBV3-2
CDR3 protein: CASSRGRGAYEQYF
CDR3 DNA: TGTGCCAGCAGCCGGGGGCGGGGGGCCTACGAGCAGTACTTC

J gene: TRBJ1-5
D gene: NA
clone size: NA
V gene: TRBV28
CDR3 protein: CASSPPGNQPQHF
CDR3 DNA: TGTGCCAGCTCACCCCCGGGCAATCAGCCCCAGCATTTT

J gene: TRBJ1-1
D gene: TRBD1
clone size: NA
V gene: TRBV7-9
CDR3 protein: CASSPKGQGTGMNTEAFF
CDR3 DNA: TGTGCCAGCAGCCCTAAGGGACAGGGGACGGGGATGAACACTGAAGCTTTCTTT

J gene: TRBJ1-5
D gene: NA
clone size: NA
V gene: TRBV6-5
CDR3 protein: CASSYNGQEGQPQHF
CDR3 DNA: TGTGCCAGCAGTTACAACGGGCAGGAGGGTCAGCCCCAGCATTTT

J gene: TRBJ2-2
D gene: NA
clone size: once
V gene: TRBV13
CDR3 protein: CASSPRAGDGELFF
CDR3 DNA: TGTGCCAGCAGCCCCCGGGCAGGGGACGGGGAGCTGTTTTTT

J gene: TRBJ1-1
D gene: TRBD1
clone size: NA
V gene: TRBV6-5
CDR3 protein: CVSEGQLNTEAFF
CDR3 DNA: TGTGTCAGTGAGGGACAGTTGAACACTGAAGCTTTCTTT

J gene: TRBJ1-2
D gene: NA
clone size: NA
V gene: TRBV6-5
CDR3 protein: CASTLGGAGGYTF
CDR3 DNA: TGTGCCAGCACCCTGGGTGGGGCTGGGGGCTACACCTTC

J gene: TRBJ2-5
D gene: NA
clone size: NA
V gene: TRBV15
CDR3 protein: CATSTPLEGGETQYF
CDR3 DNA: TGTGCCACCAGCACCCCTCTCGAAGGCGGGGAGACCCAGTACTTC

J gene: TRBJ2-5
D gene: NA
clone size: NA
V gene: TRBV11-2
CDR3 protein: CASSLERTRAGETQYF
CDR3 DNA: TGTGCCAGCAGCTTAGAACGCACTAGGGCGGGAGAGACCCAGTACTTC

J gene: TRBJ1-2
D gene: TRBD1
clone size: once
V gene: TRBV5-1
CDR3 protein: CASSLGQGIDYGYTF
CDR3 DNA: TGCGCCAGCAGCTTGGGACAGGGGATCGACTATGGCTACACCTTC

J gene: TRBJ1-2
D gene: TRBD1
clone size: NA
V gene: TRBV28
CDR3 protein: CASSDRGARGNYGYTF
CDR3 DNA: TGTGCCAGCAGTGACAGGGGTGCGAGGGGTAACTATGGCTACACCTTC

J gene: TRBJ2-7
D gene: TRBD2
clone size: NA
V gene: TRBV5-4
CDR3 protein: CASSPSGRGVTYEQYF
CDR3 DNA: TGTGCCAGCAGCCCCAGCGGGAGAGGGGTTACCTACGAGCAGTACTTC

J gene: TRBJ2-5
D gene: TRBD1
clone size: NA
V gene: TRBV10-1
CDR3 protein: CASSPGQGGFQETQYF
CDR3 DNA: TGCGCCAGCAGTCCCGGACAGGGAGGTTTCCAAGAGACCCAGTACTTC

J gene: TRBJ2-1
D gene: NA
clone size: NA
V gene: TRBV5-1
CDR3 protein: CASHGNEQFF
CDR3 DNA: TGCGCCAGCCACGGTAATGAGCAGTTCTTC

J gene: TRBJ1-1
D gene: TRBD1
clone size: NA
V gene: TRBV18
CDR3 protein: CASSRTGGYTEAFF
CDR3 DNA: TGTGCCAGCTCGCGGACAGGGGGTTACACTGAAGCTTTCTTT

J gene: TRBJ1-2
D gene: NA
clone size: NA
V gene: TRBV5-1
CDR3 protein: CASSFDLPGGYTF
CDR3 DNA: TGCGCCAGCAGCTTCGACCTTCCGGGGGGCTACACCTTC

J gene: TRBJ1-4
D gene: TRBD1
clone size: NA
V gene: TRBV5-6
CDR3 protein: CASSAITGGAEKLFF
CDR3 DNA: TGTGCCAGCAGCGCAATAACAGGGGGGGCTGAAAAACTGTTTTTT

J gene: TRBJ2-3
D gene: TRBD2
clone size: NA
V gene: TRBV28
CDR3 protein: CASSLGTSGSRADTQYF
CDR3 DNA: TGTGCCAGCAGTCTGGGGACTAGCGGGAGTAGGGCAGATACGCAGTATTTT

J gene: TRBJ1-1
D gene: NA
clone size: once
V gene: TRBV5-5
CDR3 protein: CASSWGGGSTEAFF
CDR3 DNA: TGTGCCAGCAGCTGGGGGGGAGGAAGCACTGAAGCTTTCTTT

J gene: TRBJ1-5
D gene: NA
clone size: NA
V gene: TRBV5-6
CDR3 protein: CASSKLGTGESNQPQHF
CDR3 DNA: TGTGCCAGCAGCAAGCTCGGCACAGGCGAGAGCAATCAGCCCCAGCATTTT

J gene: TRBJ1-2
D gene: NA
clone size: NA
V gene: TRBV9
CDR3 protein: CASSLNRDTYNYGYTF
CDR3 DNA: TGTGCCAGCAGCTTAAACCGGGACACCTATAACTATGGCTACACCTTC

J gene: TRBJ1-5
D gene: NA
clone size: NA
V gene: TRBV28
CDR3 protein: CASSLARTVQPQHF
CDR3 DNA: TGTGCCAGCAGTTTAGCTCGGACAGTCCAGCCCCAGCATTTT

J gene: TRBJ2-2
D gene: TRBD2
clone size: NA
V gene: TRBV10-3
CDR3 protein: CAISERLAGAGTGELFF
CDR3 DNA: TGTGCCATCAGTGAGCGGCTAGCGGGAGCTGGCACCGGGGAGCTGTTTTTT

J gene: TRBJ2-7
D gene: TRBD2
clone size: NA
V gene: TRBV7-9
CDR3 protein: CASSFGAAGGLSEQYF
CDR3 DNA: TGTGCCAGCAGCTTCGGCGCAGCGGGGGGTCTAAGCGAGCAGTACTTC

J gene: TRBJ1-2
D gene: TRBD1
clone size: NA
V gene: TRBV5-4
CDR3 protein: CASSVDRGNYGYTF
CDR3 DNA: TGTGCCAGCAGTGTCGACAGGGGGAACTATGGCTACACCTTC

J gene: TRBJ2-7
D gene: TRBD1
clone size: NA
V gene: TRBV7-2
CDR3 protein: CASSFTGGYVEQYF
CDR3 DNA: TGTGCCAGCAGTTTTACAGGGGGCTACGTCGAGCAGTACTTC